This TCR beta chain was recovered during a study of identical twins. This clonotype was seen only a few times. Its antigen is unidentified. Study results and limitations: The study reached conclusions through statistical analysis that was cross-sectional, not following the same donors. The study found that models underestimated out-of-frame TCR alpha sharing in monozygotic twins.

Healthy Caucasians supplied all donations. The V end was cut by 1 base, the J end by 6 bases, with 6 bases between. The CDR3 is made up of 13 amino acids. CDR1 and CDR2 from the germline V gene are MGHRA and YSYEKL. Unique molecular identifiers were present on cDNA, and template switching added a universal primer site. TCRdb re-analysed the 5' RACE reads in MiXCR, keeping a single row per CDR3 protein. This sample has around 530,000 distinct CDR3 sequences, with about 16% found just once. These data also featured in a second study, about yellow fever vaccine responses in identical twins.

The receptor's source is a young woman in good health. The sample was CD4+ T cells sorted from blood. V and J are TRBV4-1 and TRBJ2-2; tentatively, D is TRBD1 or TRBD2 (5 bases each). CDR3 residues: CASSQGDAGELFF. In nucleotides, the CDR3 is TGCGCCAGCAGCCAAGGGGACGCCGGGGAGCTGTTTTTT.